A single sample is the source of the 22 T cell receptor beta chains below, sequenced in a study of blood T cell repertoires in COVID-19. Generated by immunoSEQ multiplex PCR, the TCRdb table keeps only in-frame clones and is missing some. The sample has some 130,000 clones, 84% seen once. The material sequenced was PBMCs or T cells enriched from blood (not recorded which). The receptors originated from a man aged 35-49 years with acute COVID-19.

This CDR3 is CASSPSSGSTYEQYF. DNA of the CDR3: TGTGCCAGCAGCCCAAGTAGCGGGAGCACCTACGAGCAGTACTTC. This chain links TRBV3-1 (or the pseudogene TRBV3-2) with TRBJ2-7, with 9 nucleotides matching TRBD2. The CDR3 consists of 15 residues. Losses at the gene ends were 4 bases for V and 2 bases for J; bases not matched to a gene: 6. CDR1 and CDR2 (germline): LGHDT, YNNKEL (reference sequence).

The chain joins TRBV2 to TRBJ1-1; 9 bases line up with TRBD1. The V segment lost 10 bases and the J segment 4 bases; nucleotides outside the gene matches: 7. This CDR3 is 13 amino acids long. Germline loops: CDR1 SNHLY, CDR2 FYNNEI. CDR3 DNA: TGTGCCACAGCCGGGACAGGGACCACTGAAGCTTTCTTT. This codes for CATAGTGTTEAFF.

CDR3 coding DNA: TGTGCCAGCAGCCAAGATCTCCAGGGGGCGGGGACCCAGTACTTC. It yields the protein CASSQDLQGAGTQYF. The V gene is TRBV3-1 (or the pseudogene TRBV3-2), the J gene TRBJ2-5; 8 bases agree with TRBD1. CDR1 and CDR2 from the germline V gene are LGHDT and YNNKEL (reference sequence). V was clipped by 0 bases and J by 7 bases; unmatched bases: 7. The CDR3 has 15 residues.

This clone was counted between two and nine times. The V and J genes are TRBV3-1 (or the pseudogene TRBV3-2) and TRBJ2-1; the D gene is possibly TRBD2 (5 bases). Deletions cut 0 bases from V and 12 bases from J, with 18 bases between. Germline lookup yields CDR1 LGHDT and CDR2 YNNKEL (reference sequence). This CDR3 has 15 amino acids. The CDR3 region has the DNA TGTGCCAGCAGCCAAGAAAGTATCAGCACAGAGGGGCAGTTCTTC. Its protein product is CASSQESISTEGQFF.

The gene calls are TRBV19 and TRBJ1-6, with TRBD1 as a possible D gene (5 bases). Trimming cost V 7 bases and J 7 bases, with 14 bases left between them. The germline V gene has CDR1 LNHDA and CDR2 SQIVND (reference sequence). The CDR3 runs to 14 residues. The CDR3 reads CASTRTYGNSPLHF. CDR3 in DNA: TGTGCCAGTACCCGGACATACGGAAATTCACCCCTCCACTTT.

This clone was counted many times. This chain connects TRBV5-4 to TRBJ2-5, with D maybe TRBD2 (7 bases). CDR1 and CDR2 (germline): SGHNT, YYREEE (reference sequence). The CDR3 runs 14 residues. Deletions cut 4 bases from V and 5 bases from J, with 15 bases between. CDR3 loop: CASSGGAFHETQYF. CDR3 coding DNA: TGTGCCAGCAGCGGGGGGGCCTTCCACGAGACCCAGTACTTC. The entire variable domain, with the rest obtained from reference TRBV5-4 and TRBJ2-5, is as follows: ETGVTQSPTHLIKTRGQQVTLRCSSQSGHNTVSWYQQALGQGPQFIFQYYREEENGRGNFPPRFSGLQFPNYSSELNVNALELDDSALYLCASSGGAFHETQYFGPGTRLLVL.

The chain links TRBV7-9 to TRBJ1-1; D perhaps matches TRBD1 (5 bases). V dropped 5 bases and J dropped 10 bases, with 14 bases sitting between them. CDR1 SEHNR and CDR2 FQNEAQ come from the germline V gene (reference sequence). The CDR3 covers 12 residues. The CDR3 spells CASSHTVDRAFF. The CDR3 nucleotides read TGTGCCAGCAGCCATACAGTTGACAGAGCTTTCTTT.

The chain links TRBV6-5 to TRBJ1-1, with a possible D match to TRBD1 (6 bases). This CDR3 comprises 13 residues. The V gene lost 9 bases and the J gene lost 7 bases, with 18 bases spanning the gap. The germline V gene encodes CDR1 MNHEY and CDR2 SVGAGI. The CDR3 here is CASSNRAPFEAFF. The CDR3 region has the DNA TGTGCCAGTAGTAACAGGGCACCCTTTGAAGCTTTCTTT.

The chain carries TRBV29-1 and TRBJ2-5, with a tentative D call TRBD1 (6 bases). Germline CDR1 and CDR2: SQVTM and ANQGSEA. V dropped 4 bases and J dropped 5 bases, with 11 bases sitting between them. The CDR3 totals 12 residues. CDR3 DNA: TGCAGCGTTGTCAGGGGAAGGGAGACCCAGTACTTC. Its translation: CSVVRGRETQYF. Drawing the rest from reference TRBV29-1 and TRBJ2-5, the complete variable domain is SAVISQKPSRDICQRGTSLTIQCQVDSQVTMMFWYRQQPGQSLTLIATANQGSEATYESGFVIDKFPISRPNLTFSTLTVSNMSPEDSSIYLCSVVRGRETQYFGPGTRLLVL.

The chain is built from TRBV5-1 and TRBJ1-4; D unresolved. The V end was cut by 0 bases, the J end by 5 bases, with 8 bases between. The CDR3 sequence is 14 residues long. The germline V gene encodes CDR1 SGHRS and CDR2 YFSETQ. In DNA form, the CDR3 reads TGCGCCAGCAGCTTGGAGCCATCCAATGAAAAACTGTTTTTT. Its protein product is CASSLEPSNEKLFF.

The chain is built from TRBV29-1 and TRBJ2-1; TRBD2 matches 10 bases. The germline gives CDR1 SQVTM, CDR2 ANQGSEA. This CDR3 has 14 amino acids. V was clipped by 7 bases and J by 7 bases; unmatched bases: 10. The CDR3 DNA sequence: TGCAGCGCCACTGAGCGGGAGGGCCGGAATGAGCAGTTCTTC. Translated, it gives CSATEREGRNEQFF.

The rearrangement uses TRBV12-3 or TRBV12-4 and TRBJ1-2; D is unclear. Trimming removed 5 bases at V and 5 bases at J, with 6 bases between. CDR3 length equals 11 residues. CDR3 residues: CASSSMYGYTF. The CDR3 nucleotides read TGTGCCAGCAGTAGCATGTATGGCTACACCTTC.

CDR3 region: CASSSSSLQFF. The CDR3, as DNA: TGTGCCAGCAGTTCGAGCTCTTTGCAGTTCTTC. V is TRBV6-5 and J is TRBJ2-1, with D uncertain. Germline values: CDR1 MNHEY, CDR2 SVGAGI. CDR3 length: 11 amino acids. V was cut by 4 bases and J by 12 bases, with 10 bases left in between.

This chain connects TRBV10-3 to TRBJ2-7; 10 nucleotides agree with TRBD1. Germline V CDR1 and CDR2: ENHRY, SYGVKD. The trim removed 5 bases at V and 2 bases at J, leaving 6 bases unmatched. The CDR3 runs to 15 residues. The CDR3 region is CAISPGTGAAYEQYF. The CDR3 DNA is TGTGCCATCAGTCCCGGGACAGGGGCGGCCTACGAGCAGTACTTC.

The rearrangement joins TRBV24-1 to TRBJ2-3; D gene unclear. Trimming cost V 1 base and J 3 bases, with 7 bases left between them. Looked up from germline, CDR1 is KGHDR and CDR2 is SFDVKD. The CDR3 covers 14 residues. This chain's CDR3 is CATSDLPGTDTQYF. The CDR3, as DNA: TGTGCCACCAGTGATTTACCAGGAACAGATACGCAGTATTTT.

The rearrangement links TRBV7-2 to TRBJ1-6; 8 bases agree with TRBD1. V lost 3 bases and J lost 10; bases outside the gene matches: 8. The CDR3 contains 15 residues. Per germline, CDR1 SGHTA and CDR2 FQGNSA. The CDR3 DNA is TGTGCCAGCAGCTTGTCCGGGACAGGAGACTCACCCCTCCACTTT. Its protein product is CASSLSGTGDSPLHF.

The CDR3 sequence: CASSKEPDRGYF. CDR3 DNA sequence: TGTGCCAGCAGCAAGGAGCCTGACAGGGGGTACTTC. The chain has TRBV6-2 or TRBV6-3 and TRBJ2-7; 8 bases are shared with TRBD1. The ends lost 6 bases at V and 12 bases at J; junction bases unmatched: 10. Germline V CDR1 and CDR2: MNHEY, SVGEGT. CDR3 length equals 12 residues.

This chain joins TRBV2 and TRBJ2-1; D is unresolved. Trimming shortened V by 1 base and J by 8 bases, and 3 bases separated the two germline ends. This CDR3 is built from 11 residues. CDR1 is SNHLY, CDR2 FYNNEI, per germline. This CDR3 is CASSEVDEQFF. CDR3 nucleotides: TGTGCCAGCAGTGAAGTAGATGAGCAGTTCTTC.

The chain joins TRBV24-1 to TRBJ2-3, with D tentatively TRBD2 (6 bases). The CDR3 sequence is 14 residues long. Trimming cost V 7 bases and J 2 bases, with 12 bases left between them. Germline V gene data show CDR1 as KGHDR and CDR2 as SFDVKD. In DNA, the CDR3 is TGTGCCACCAGGGGTAGCGGATACACAGATACGCAGTATTTT. Translation gives CATRGSGYTDTQYF.

Worth noting for this clone: At the DNA level, this CDR3 is encoded by other sequences in the same sample as well. This chain joins TRBV3-1 (or the pseudogene TRBV3-2) and TRBJ2-7, with TRBD2 identical over 10 bases. Germline values: CDR1 LGHDT, CDR2 YNNKEL (reference sequence). The CDR3 consists of 15 residues. J lost 3 bases, V lost 0 bases, and 2 bases had no gene match. The CDR3 is CASSQDLAGDYEQYF. The CDR3 nucleotides are TGTGCCAGCAGCCAAGATCTAGCGGGAGACTACGAGCAGTACTTC.

The chain is built from TRBV7-2 and TRBJ1-2, with a weak D call TRBD1 (6 bases). Germline loops: CDR1 SGHTA, CDR2 FQGNSA. This CDR3 contains 15 residues. V dropped 2 bases and J dropped 6 bases, with 16 bases sitting between them. The CDR3 spells CASSLNGRGMDGYTF. Written as DNA, the CDR3 is TGTGCCAGCAGCTTAAACGGCAGGGGAATGGATGGCTACACCTTC.

The chain uses TRBV20-1 and TRBJ1-5; 7 nucleotides agree with TRBD1. In germline, CDR1 is DFQATT, CDR2 SNEGSKA (reference sequence). Unmatched junction bases numbered 26, after V lost 3 bases and J lost 6 bases. This CDR3 contains 20 residues. CDR3 nucleotides: TGCAGTGCTAGTAGGGGGACAGTCATAGACCCAGGCACGATTGGTCAGCCCCAGCATTTT. Amino acids: CSASRGTVIDPGTIGQPQHF.